This record covers a single T cell receptor beta chain. The data belong to a study of blood T cell repertoires in COVID-19. Study-wide background: Collection of acute and convalescent COVID-19 samples took place in the United States, Italy and Spain. PBMCs, B-cell-depleted T cells, or T cells provided the cDNA or gDNA that made up the material.

The assay was immunoSEQ multiplex PCR, and TCRdb's table has in-frame clones only and misses some. The sample contains more than 300,000 clones, 70% to 90% of which appear only once. The V and J ends lost 2 bases and 9 bases respectively, with 11 bases between them. The CDR3 spans 13 residues. Germline CDR1 LGHNA, CDR2 YSLEER. The specimen was peripheral blood. The chain recombines TRBV4-3 with TRBJ1-5; tentative D call: TRBD1 (6 bases). This TCR was recovered from a young man who had recovered from COVID-19. The CDR3 spells CASSQTGLGPQHF. CDR3 in DNA: TGCGCCAGCAGCCAAACAGGGTTGGGGCCCCAGCATTTT.